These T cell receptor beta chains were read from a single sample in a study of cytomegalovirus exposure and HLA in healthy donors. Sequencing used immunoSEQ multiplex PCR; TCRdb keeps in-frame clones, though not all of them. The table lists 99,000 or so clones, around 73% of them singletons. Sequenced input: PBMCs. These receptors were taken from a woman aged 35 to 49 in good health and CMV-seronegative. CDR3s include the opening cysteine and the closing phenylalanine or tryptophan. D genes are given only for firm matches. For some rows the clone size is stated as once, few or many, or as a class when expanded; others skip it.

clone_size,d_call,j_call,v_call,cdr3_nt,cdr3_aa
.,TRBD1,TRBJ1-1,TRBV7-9,TGTGCCAGCAGCCCGGGACAGGTATACACTGAAGCTTTCTTT,CASSPGQVYTEAFF
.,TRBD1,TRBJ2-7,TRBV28,TGTGCCAGCAGTCCGGGGACAGGGGTGATCAGCGAGCAGTACTTC,CASSPGTGVISEQYF
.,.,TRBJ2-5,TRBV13,TGTGCCAGCACTACAGCTAAAGAGACCCAGTACTTC,CASTTAKETQYF
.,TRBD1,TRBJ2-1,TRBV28,TGTGCCAGCACCCCCTTAACCACCGGGACAGGGGGCTTCGATGAGCAGTTCTTC,CASTPLTTGTGGFDEQFF
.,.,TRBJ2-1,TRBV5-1,TGCGCCAGCAGCCTTCCTGCGAGAGGGCCCTCAGAGCAGTTCTTC,CASSLPARGPSEQFF
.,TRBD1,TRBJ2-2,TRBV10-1,TGCGCCAGCAGTGATTTTGCGGGACAGGGTGGAACCGGGGAGCTGTTTTTT,CASSDFAGQGGTGELFF
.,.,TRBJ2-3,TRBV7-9,TGTGCCAGCAGCTTAGACGTAGGGGTTTTGGATACGCAGTATTTT,CASSLDVGVLDTQYF
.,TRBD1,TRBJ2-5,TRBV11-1,TGTGCCAGCAGTTTCAGGGACAGGGAAGAGACCCAGTACTTC,CASSFRDREETQYF
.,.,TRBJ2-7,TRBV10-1,TGCGCCAGCGGCGGGTTGACTAAGACGACTTCTTCGAGAAACGAGCAGTACTTC,CASGGLTKTTSSRNEQYF
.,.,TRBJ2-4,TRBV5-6,TGTGCCAGCAGCTTGGTAACGGAGATGAACATTCAGTACTTC,CASSLVTEMNIQYF
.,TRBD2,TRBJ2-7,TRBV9,TGTGCCAGCAGCGTAGGTGGACTAGGGTTCGAGCAGTACTTC,CASSVGGLGFEQYF
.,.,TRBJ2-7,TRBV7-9,TGTTCCAGCAGCAGTAAAGGGGGTGTCTCCTACGAGCAGTACTTC,CSSSSKGGVSYEQYF
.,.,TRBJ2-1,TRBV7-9,TGTGCCAGCAGCAATACGTCAGTCTTCTACAATGAGCAGTTCTTC,CASSNTSVFYNEQFF
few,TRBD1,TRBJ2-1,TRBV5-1,TGCGCCAGCAGCTCCGGGACAGGGGTCTTAGCGGACAATGAGCAGTTCTTC,CASSSGTGVLADNEQFF
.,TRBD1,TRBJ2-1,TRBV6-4,TGTGCCAGCAGTGCCGACAGGGGCCCCTACAATGAGCAGTTCTTC,CASSADRGPYNEQFF
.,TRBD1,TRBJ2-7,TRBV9,TGTGCCAGCAGCCCCTGGGACAGAAACTACGAGCAGTACTTC,CASSPWDRNYEQYF
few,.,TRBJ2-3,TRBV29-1,TGCAGCGCCCTGGACATTGCTAGCACAGATACGCAGTATTTT,CSALDIASTDTQYF
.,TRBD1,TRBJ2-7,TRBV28,TGTGCCAGCAGCCGGGACAGGGGTTACGAGCAGTACTTC,CASSRDRGYEQYF
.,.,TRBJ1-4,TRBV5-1,TGCGCCAGCAGTTCAAACACCGGTGGCGGTGAAAAACTGTTTTTT,CASSSNTGGGEKLFF
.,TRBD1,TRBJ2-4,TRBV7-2,TGTGCCAGCAGCTTAGGAGGGACAGGGAAAAACATTCAGTACTTC,CASSLGGTGKNIQYF
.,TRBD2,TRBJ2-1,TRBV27,TGTGCCAGCAGTTTAGTGACTAGCGGGAGACCCAATGAGCAGTTCTTC,CASSLVTSGRPNEQFF
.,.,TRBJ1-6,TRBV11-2,TGTGCCAGCAGCTTAGATTTCGTCGGAGGCGGGGAGGATTCACCCCTCCACTTT,CASSLDFVGGGEDSPLHF
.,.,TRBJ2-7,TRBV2,TGTGCCAGCAGTGAAGCGAACGCAGGCTCCTACGAGCAGTACTTC,CASSEANAGSYEQYF
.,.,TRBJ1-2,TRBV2,TGTGCCAGCACCGGACAGAGCTATGGCTACACCTTC,CASTGQSYGYTF
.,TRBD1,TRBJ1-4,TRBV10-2,TGCGCCAGCAAGGGGGACAGAAATGAAAAACTGTTTTTT,CASKGDRNEKLFF
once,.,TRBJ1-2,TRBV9,TGTGCCAGCACCATAAGCCCACGTATGGATGGCTACACCTTC,CASTISPRMDGYTF
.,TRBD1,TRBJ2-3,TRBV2,TGTGCCAGCAGTTATACTCCGGGACAGGGGCGACTCCAGCCGCAGTATTTT,CASSYTPGQGRLQPQYF
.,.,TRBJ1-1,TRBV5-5,TGTGCCAGCAGCTTCCGGGAGATGAACACTGAAGCTTTCTTT,CASSFREMNTEAFF
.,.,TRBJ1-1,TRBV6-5,TGTGCCAGCAGTATGGGGGGGGGTCTCACTGAAGCTTTCTTT,CASSMGGGLTEAFF
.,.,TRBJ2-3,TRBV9,TGTGCCAGCAGTGAGAAAGACTCGGGTTCCACAGATACGCAGTATTTT,CASSEKDSGSTDTQYF
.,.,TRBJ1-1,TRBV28,TGTGCCAGCAGCCTGAATTCCGGACAGCAAGCTTTCTTT,CASSLNSGQQAFF
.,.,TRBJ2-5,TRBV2,TGTGCCAGCACCCAGAGGTACGCGGGAATTGAGACCCAATACTTC,CASTQRYAGIETQYF
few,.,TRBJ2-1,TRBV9,TGTGCCAGCAGCGTAAGTGGACAATACAATGAGCAGTTCTTC,CASSVSGQYNEQFF
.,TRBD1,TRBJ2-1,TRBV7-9,TGTGCCAGCAGCTTCGGGACAGGGAGTTACAATGAGCAGTTCTTC,CASSFGTGSYNEQFF
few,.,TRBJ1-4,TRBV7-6,TGTGCCAGCAGCTCCCTTAGGCGGGGAAGGGTCTCCGGAGGTGAAAAACTGTTTTTT,CASSSLRRGRVSGGEKLFF
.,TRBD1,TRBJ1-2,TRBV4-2,TGTGCCAGCAGCCAACTCGCCGGGACAGGGAGAGAGGGAGGGGGCTACACCTTC,CASSQLAGTGREGGGYTF
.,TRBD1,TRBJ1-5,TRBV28,TGTGCCAGCAACCAGGACAGGTATCAGCCCCAGCATTTT,CASNQDRYQPQHF
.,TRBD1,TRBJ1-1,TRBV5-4,TGTGCCAGCAGCAACCTGGGACAGGTCTTCGCTGAAGCTTTCTTT,CASSNLGQVFAEAFF
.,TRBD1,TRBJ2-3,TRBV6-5,TGTGCCAGCAGGAACAGGGGGCTAGGAGCGGATACGCAGTATTTT,CASRNRGLGADTQYF
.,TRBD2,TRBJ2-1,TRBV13,TGTGCCAGCAGTTCACAGCTAGCGGCCTCCTACAATGAGCAGTTCTTC,CASSSQLAASYNEQFF
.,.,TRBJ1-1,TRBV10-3,TGTGCCATCAGTGAAGGGGGGAACACTGAAGCTTTCTTT,CAISEGGNTEAFF
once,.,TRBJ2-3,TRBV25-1,TGTGCCAGCCGGGCTGGCAGCGGGAGCACAGATACGCAGTATTTT,CASRAGSGSTDTQYF
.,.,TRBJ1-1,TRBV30,TGTGCCTGGAGTGTTTTTTTTAAGGGGTGCTCAGCTTTCTTT,CAWSVFFKGCSAFF
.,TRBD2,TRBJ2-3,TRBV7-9,TGTGCCAGCAGCCCGACTAGCGGGAGAAGGGCAGATACGCAGTATTTT,CASSPTSGRRADTQYF
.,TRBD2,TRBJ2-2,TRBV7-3,TGTGCCAGCAGCTTTACTAGCGGGAACACCGGGGAGCTGTTTTTT,CASSFTSGNTGELFF
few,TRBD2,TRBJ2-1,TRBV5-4,TGTGCCAGCAGCGACGCTACTAGCGGCAATGAGCAGTTCTTC,CASSDATSGNEQFF
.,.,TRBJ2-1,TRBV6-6,TGTGCCAGCACCCCCCTGCGTAGCTCCTACAATGAGCAGTTCTTC,CASTPLRSSYNEQFF
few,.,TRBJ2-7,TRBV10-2,TGCGCCAGCAGGGCTTTAAGCTACGAGCAGTACTTC,CASRALSYEQYF
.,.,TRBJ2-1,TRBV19,TGTGTCCTACTGGGACTCGAATACAATGAGCAGTTCTTC,CVLLGLEYNEQFF
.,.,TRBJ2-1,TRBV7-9,TGTTCCAGCACCTGGGGGGGCCATGAGCAGTTCTTC,CSSTWGGHEQFF
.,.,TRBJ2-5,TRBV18,TGTGCCAGCTCACCAGGGGCACACGAGACCCAGTACTTC,CASSPGAHETQYF
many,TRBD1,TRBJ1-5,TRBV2,TGTGCCAGCAGTTTTCAGGGGGCAAGAGGGCCCCAGCATTTT,CASSFQGARGPQHF
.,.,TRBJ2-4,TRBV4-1,TGCGCCAGCAGCCAAGAGCAGGGGCGGGCCAAAAACATTCAGTACTTC,CASSQEQGRAKNIQYF
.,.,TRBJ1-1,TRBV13,TGTGCCAGCAGCTTAGCAGAATTGAACACTGAAGCTTTCTTT,CASSLAELNTEAFF
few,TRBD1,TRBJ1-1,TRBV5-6,TGTGCCAGCAGCTTTCAGACAGGGACGAACACTGAAGCTTTCTTT,CASSFQTGTNTEAFF